This T cell receptor beta chain was sequenced during a study of cytomegalovirus exposure and HLA in healthy donors. Primers: 60 Vbeta forward and 13 Jbeta reverse. Produced via immunoSEQ multiplex PCR; TCRdb's table is partial and in-frame only. The sample has 130,000 to 150,000 clones, 60% to 85% seen once. The V end lost 2 bases, the J end lost 5 bases, and 7 bases lay between the germline ends. Germline CDR1 reads MNHEY; CDR2 reads SMNVEV (reference sequence). The CDR3 is 13 residues long. The sequencing input was PBMCs. This chain joins TRBV27 and TRBJ1-5; a weak D match, TRBD1 (5 bases). The source is a male donor in good health and CMV-seronegative. CDR3 sequence reads: CASSLRGYQPQHF. The CDR3 DNA reads as TGTGCCAGCAGTTTACGGGGGTATCAGCCCCAGCATTTT.